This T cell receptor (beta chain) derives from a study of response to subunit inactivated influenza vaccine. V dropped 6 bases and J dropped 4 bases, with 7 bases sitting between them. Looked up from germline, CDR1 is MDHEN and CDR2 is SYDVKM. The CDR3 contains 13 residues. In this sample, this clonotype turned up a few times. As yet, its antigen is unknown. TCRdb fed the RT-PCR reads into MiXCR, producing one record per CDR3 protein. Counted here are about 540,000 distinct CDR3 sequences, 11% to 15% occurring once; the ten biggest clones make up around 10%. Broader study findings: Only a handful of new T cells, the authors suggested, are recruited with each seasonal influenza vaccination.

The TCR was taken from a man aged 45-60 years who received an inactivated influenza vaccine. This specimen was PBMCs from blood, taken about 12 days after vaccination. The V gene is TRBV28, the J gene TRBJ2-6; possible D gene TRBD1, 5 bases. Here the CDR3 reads CASRTAGANVLTF. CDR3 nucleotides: TGTGCCAGCAGGACAGCGGGGGCCAACGTCCTGACTTTC. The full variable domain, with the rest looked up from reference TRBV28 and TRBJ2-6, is DVKVTQSSRYLVKRTGEKVFLECVQDMDHENMFWYRQDPGLGLRLIYFSYDVKMKEKGDIPEGYSVSREKKERFSLILESASTNQTSMYLCASRTAGANVLTFGAGSRLTVL.